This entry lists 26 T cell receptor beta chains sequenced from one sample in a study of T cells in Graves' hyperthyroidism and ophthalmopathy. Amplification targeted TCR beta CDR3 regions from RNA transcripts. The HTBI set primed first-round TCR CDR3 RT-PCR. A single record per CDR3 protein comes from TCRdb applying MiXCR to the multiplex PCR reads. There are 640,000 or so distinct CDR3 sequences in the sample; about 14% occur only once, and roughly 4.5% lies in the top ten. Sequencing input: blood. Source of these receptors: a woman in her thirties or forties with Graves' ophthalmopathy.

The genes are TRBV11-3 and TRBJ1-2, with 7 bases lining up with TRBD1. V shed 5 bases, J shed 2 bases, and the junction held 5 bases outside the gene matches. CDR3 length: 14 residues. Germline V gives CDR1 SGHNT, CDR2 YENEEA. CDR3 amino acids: CASSGGTENYGYTF. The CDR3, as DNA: TGTGCCAGCAGCGGAGGGACAGAGAACTATGGCTACACCTTC.

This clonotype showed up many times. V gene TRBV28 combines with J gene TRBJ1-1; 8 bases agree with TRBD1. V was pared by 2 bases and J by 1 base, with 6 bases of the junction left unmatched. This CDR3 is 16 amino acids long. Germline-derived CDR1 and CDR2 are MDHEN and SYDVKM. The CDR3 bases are TGTGCCAGCAGTTTAGGGGCAGGGGGCCGGAACACTGAAGCTTTCTTT. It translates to CASSLGAGGRNTEAFF. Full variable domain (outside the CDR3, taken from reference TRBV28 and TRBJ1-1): DVKVTQSSRYLVKRTGEKVFLECVQDMDHENMFWYRQDPGLGLRLIYFSYDVKMKEKGDIPEGYSVSREKKERFSLILESASTNQTSMYLCASSLGAGGRNTEAFFGQGTRLTVV.

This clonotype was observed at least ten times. The CDR3 nucleotides are TGTGCCAGCAGCCAAGACGGGGCGGGAGGAGGCGAGCAGTACTTC. The encoded protein is CASSQDGAGGGEQYF. The chain carries TRBV3-1 and TRBJ2-7; TRBD2 aligns across 8 bases. The germline V gene has CDR1 LGHDT and CDR2 YNNKEL (reference sequence). V trimming: 0 bases; J trimming: 6 bases; junction bases outside the gene matches: 7. This CDR3 contains 15 residues.

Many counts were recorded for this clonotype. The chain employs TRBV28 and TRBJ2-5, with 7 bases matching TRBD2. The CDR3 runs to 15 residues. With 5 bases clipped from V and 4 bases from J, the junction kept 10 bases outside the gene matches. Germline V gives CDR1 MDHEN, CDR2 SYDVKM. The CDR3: CASSPSAGVVETQYF. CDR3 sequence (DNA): TGTGCCAGCAGTCCGAGCGCGGGGGTGGTAGAGACCCAGTACTTC.

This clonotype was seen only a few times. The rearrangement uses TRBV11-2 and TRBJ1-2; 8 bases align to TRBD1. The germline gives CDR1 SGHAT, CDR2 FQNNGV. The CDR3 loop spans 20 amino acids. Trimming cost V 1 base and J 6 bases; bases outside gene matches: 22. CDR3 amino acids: CASSLVSRRQGYHLRHGYTF. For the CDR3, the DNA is TGTGCCAGCAGCTTAGTCTCACGCCGACAGGGGTATCATCTACGTCATGGCTACACCTTC.

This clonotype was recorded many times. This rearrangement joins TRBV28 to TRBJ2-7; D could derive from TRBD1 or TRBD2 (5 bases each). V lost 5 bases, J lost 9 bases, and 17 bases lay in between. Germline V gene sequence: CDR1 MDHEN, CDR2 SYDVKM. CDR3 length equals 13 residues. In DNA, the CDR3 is TGTGCCAGCAGTAGGCAGGGATATGAGGGGCAGTACTTC. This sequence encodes CASSRQGYEGQYF.

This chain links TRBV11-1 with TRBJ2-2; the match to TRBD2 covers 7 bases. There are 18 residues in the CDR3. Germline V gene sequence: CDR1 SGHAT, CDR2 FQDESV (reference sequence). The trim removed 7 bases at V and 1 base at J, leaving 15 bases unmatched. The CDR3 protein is CASIPGLAETLNTGELFF. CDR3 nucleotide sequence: TGTGCCAGCATCCCTGGGCTAGCGGAAACCCTGAACACCGGGGAGCTGTTTTTT. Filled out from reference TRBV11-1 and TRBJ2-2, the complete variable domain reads EAEVAQSPRYKITEKSQAVAFWCDPISGHATLYWYRQILGQGPELLVQFQDESVVDDSQLPKDRFSAERLKGVDSTLKIQPAELGDSAMYLCASIPGLAETLNTGELFFGEGSRLTVL.

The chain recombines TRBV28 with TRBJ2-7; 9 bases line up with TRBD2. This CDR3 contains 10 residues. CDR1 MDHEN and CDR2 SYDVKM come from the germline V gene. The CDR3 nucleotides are TGTGGTAGCGGGAGTTACGAGCAGTACTTC. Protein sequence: CGSGSYEQYF.

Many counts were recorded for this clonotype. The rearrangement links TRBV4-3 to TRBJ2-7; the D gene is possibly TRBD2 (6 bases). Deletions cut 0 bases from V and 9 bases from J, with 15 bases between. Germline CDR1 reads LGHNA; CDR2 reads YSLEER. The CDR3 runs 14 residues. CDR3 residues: CASSQELLSGGQYF. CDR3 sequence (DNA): TGCGCCAGCAGCCAAGAGCTACTCTCCGGGGGGCAGTACTTC.

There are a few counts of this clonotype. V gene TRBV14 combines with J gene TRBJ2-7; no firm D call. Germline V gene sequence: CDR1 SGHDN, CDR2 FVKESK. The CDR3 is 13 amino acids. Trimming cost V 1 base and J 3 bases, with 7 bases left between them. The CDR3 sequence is CASSQVSIYEQYF. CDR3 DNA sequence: TGTGCCAGCAGCCAAGTTTCGATCTACGAGCAGTACTTC.

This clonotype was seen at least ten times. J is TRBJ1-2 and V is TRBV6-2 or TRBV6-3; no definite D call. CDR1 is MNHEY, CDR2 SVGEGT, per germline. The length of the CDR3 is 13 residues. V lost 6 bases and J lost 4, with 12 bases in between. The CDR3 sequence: CASSSFGPYGYTF. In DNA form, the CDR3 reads TGTGCCAGCAGCTCATTTGGCCCCTATGGCTACACCTTC.

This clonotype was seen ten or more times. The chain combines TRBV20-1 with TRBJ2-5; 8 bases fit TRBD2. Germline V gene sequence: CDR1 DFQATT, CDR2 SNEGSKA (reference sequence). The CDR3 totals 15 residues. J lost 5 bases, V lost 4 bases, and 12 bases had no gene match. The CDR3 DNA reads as TGCAGTGCTAACCCTGGACAGACGGGGGGGGAGACCCAGTACTTC. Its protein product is CSANPGQTGGETQYF.

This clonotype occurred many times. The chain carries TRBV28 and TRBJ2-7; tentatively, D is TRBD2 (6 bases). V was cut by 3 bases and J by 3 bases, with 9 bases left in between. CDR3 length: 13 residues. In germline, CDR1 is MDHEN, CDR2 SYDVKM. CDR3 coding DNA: TGTGCCAGCAGTTTGGAGGGGAACTACGAGCAGTACTTC. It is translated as CASSLEGNYEQYF.

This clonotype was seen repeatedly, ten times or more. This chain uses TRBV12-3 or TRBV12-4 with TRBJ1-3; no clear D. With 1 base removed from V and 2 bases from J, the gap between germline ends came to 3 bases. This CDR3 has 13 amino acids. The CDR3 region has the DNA TGTGCCAGCAGTTTAGTAGCTGGAAACACCATATATTTT. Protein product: CASSLVAGNTIYF.

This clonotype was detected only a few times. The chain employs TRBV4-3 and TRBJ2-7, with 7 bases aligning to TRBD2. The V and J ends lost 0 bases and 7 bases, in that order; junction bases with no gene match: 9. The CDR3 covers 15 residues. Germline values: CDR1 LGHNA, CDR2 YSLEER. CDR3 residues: CASSQDEGGPWEQYF. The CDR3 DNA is TGCGCCAGCAGCCAAGACGAGGGAGGGCCTTGGGAGCAGTACTTC.

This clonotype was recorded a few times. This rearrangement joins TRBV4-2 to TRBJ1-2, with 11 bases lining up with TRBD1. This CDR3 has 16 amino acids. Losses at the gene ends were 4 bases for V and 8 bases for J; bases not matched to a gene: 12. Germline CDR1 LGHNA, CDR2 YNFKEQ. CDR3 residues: CASSPPGGQGEGGYTF. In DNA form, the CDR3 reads TGTGCCAGCAGCCCCCCTGGGGGACAGGGGGAAGGAGGCTACACCTTC.

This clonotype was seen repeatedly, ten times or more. The CDR3 is CASSIDPDRTRAYGYTF. The CDR3 DNA is TGTGCCAGTAGTATAGATCCCGACAGGACAAGGGCCTATGGCTACACCTTC. The chain has TRBV19 and TRBJ1-2; D is possibly TRBD1 (6 bases). The germline CDR1 and CDR2 sequences are LNHDA and SQIVND (reference sequence). The CDR3 spans 17 residues. Trimming stripped 0 bases from V and 4 bases from J, with 18 bases between.

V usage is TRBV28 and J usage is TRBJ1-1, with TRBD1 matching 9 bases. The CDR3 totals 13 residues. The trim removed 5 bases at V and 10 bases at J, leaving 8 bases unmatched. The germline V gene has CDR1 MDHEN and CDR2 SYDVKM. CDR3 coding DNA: TGTGCCAGCAGTCCCGGGACAGGGAGGACAGCTTTCTTT. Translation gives CASSPGTGRTAFF.

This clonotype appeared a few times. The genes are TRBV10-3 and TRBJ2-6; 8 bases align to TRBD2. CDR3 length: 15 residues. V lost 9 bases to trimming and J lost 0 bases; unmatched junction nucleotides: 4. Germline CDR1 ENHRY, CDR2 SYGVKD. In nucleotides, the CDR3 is TGTGCCATTCTAGCGGGCCTCTCTGGGGCCAACGTCCTGACTTTC. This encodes CAILAGLSGANVLTF.

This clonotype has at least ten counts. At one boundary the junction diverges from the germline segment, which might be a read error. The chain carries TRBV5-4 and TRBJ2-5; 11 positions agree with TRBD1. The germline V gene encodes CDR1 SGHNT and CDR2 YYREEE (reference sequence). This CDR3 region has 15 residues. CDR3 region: CTSSFGTGGRETQYF. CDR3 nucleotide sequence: TGTACCAGCAGCTTTGGGACAGGGGGAAGAGAGACCCAGTACTTC.

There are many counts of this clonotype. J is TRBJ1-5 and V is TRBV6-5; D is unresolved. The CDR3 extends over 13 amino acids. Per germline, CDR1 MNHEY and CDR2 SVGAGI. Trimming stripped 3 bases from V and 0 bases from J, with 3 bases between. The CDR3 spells CASSYDSNQPQHF. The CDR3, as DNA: TGTGCCAGCAGTTATGATAGCAATCAGCCCCAGCATTTT.

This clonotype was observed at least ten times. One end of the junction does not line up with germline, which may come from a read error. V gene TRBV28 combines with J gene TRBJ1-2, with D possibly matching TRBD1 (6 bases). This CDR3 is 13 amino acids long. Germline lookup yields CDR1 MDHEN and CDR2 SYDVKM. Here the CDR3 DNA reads TGTGCCGGCAGTTTATCGGACAGCCGCGGCTACACCTTC. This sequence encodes CAGSLSDSRGYTF.

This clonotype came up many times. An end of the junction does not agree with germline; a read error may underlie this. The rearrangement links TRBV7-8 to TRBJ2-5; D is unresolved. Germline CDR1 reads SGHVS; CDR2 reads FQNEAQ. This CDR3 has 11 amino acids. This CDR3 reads CASSLGYKENF. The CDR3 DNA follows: TGTGCCAGCAGCTTAGGGTACAAGGAAAACTTC.

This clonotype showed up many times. The CDR3 is CSPQGGETQYF. The CDR3 DNA reads as TGCAGTCCACAGGGGGGGGAGACCCAGTACTTC. This sequence joins TRBV20-1 and TRBJ2-5; possible D gene TRBD1, 8 bases. Looked up from germline, CDR1 is DFQATT and CDR2 is SNEGSKA (reference sequence). V shed 8 bases and J shed 5 bases, with 12 bases lying between them. The CDR3 is made up of 11 amino acids.

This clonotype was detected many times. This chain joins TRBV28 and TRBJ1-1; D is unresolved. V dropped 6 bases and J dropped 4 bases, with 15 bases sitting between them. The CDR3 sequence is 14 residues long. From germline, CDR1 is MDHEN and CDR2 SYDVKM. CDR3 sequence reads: CASSEVWSPTEAFF. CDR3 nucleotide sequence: TGTGCCAGCAGCGAAGTCTGGTCCCCCACTGAAGCTTTCTTT.

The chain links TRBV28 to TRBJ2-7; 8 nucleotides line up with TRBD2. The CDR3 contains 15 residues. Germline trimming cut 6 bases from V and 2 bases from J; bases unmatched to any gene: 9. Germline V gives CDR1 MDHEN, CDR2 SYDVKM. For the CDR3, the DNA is TGTGCCAGCAGCCCTAACGGGGGGGAAACCTACGAGCAGTACTTC. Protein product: CASSPNGGETYEQYF.